This paragraph covers one T cell receptor beta chain sequence. CDR3 length: 15 residues. Germline-derived CDR1 and CDR2 are PRHDT and FYEKMQ (reference sequence). Trimming cost V 4 bases and J 0 bases, with 10 bases left between them. PCR used 60 Vbeta primers and 13 Jbeta primers. Assay: immunoSEQ multiplex PCR; the TCRdb copy retains only in-frame clones and omits some. This table has some 150,000 clones, around 9.6% appearing once. This sample is drawn from a study of cytomegalovirus exposure and HLA in healthy donors. On the study more broadly: Most genotyped donors, 65% to 90% of more than 300, had Caucasian-associated genetic ancestry.

This sequence originates from a male donor in good health and CMV-seronegative. Sequenced material: PBMCs. V is TRBV13 and J is TRBJ1-5; D is possibly TRBD1 (5 bases). CDR3 region: CASSSSGYSNQPQHF. The CDR3 coding sequence is TGTGCCAGCAGCTCCTCAGGGTATAGCAATCAGCCCCAGCATTTT.